The entry below gives a single T cell receptor beta chain sequence along with its context. The data were taken from a study of shared clonotypes between healthy human individuals. The split of CD4+ cells yielded CD45RA+ naive and CD45RA-negative memory subsets. CDR1 and CDR2 (germline): LNHDA, SQIVND (reference sequence). V dropped 5 bases and J dropped 8; count of bases not matched to a gene: 4. CDR3 length: 14 residues. The run depth of the assay was deep. About 30,000 T cell genomes (around 0.2 ug DNA) went into each sorted-subset replicate. Method: immunoSEQ multiplex PCR; TCRdb's copy keeps in-frame clones and lacks some. Among roughly 1,000,000 clones listed, about four fifths were seen once.

The genes are TRBV19 and TRBJ1-4, with 11 bases aligning to TRBD1. The sequencing input was memory CD4+ T cells from PBMCs. The subset is: CD45RA-negative fraction. This receptor was identified in a man aged 18 to 29 in good health. Some clones in this sample may be carry-over from other donors' samples. Written as DNA, the CDR3 is TGTGCCAGTAGTCGGACAGGGGGCGAGGAAAAACTGTTTTTT. Its protein is CASSRTGGEEKLFF.